This T cell receptor beta chain is drawn from a study of blood T cell repertoires in COVID-19. Background on the study: Sample material is recorded as cDNA or gDNA derived from T cells, B-cell-depleted T cells, or PBMCs.

Data came from immunoSEQ multiplex PCR; TCRdb stores just in-frame clones and leaves some out. The table shows 150,000 to 250,000 clones, with roughly 84% occurring only once. The cohort comprised adults aged 18 to 89 years residing in about two dozen US areas. Clinical history as reported by participants underpinned cohort assignment. All recovered Cohort 3 donors got two negative PCRs, got clearance, or saw symptom resolution. V gave up 6 bases and J gave up 4 bases; unmatched junction bases: 6. Germline V CDR1 and CDR2: SQVTM, ANQGSEA. The CDR3 length is 14 residues. This receptor was obtained from a man in his forties who had recovered from COVID-19. The sample consisted of PBMCs or T cells enriched from blood (not recorded which). The rearrangement joins TRBV29-1 to TRBJ2-2, with TRBD2 matching over 9 bases. The CDR3 protein is CSVRAGGGTGELFF. The CDR3 bases are TGCAGCGTAAGAGCGGGAGGCGGCACCGGGGAGCTGTTTTTT.